This is a list of T cell receptor beta chains from one sample in a study of Ad26.COV2.S vaccination and SARS-CoV-2 variants. Libraries were prepared by immunoSEQ multiplex PCR; TCRdb keeps only in-frame clonotypes and omits some of them. This sample has approximately 500,000 clones, with approximately 88% found just once. This specimen was peripheral blood, taken in a trial of Ad26.COV2.S vaccine versus placebo. The receptors derive from a person between 18 and 60 years old who received the Ad26.COV2.S COVID-19 vaccine or a placebo. Both conserved end residues are part of each CDR3. D genes are given only for firm matches. Some rows have no size entry. The others give once, few or many, or a class for an expanded clone.

>.|TRBV6-5|TRBJ1-1|.
TGTGCCAGCAGTAACGCAGGGTGGAACACTGAAGCTTTCTTT
CASSNAGWNTEAFF
>once|TRBV19|TRBJ2-1|.
TGTGCCAGTAGTATAGAAACAGGGTTCAATGAGCAGTTCTTC
CASSIETGFNEQFF
>.|TRBV11-3|TRBJ2-5|.
TGTGCCAGCAGCTTAGGCCCACAAGAGACCCAGTACTTC
CASSLGPQETQYF
>once|TRBV6-2/TRBV6-3|TRBJ2-5|TRBD1
TGTGCCAGCAGTTGGAGCAGGGGGGAGACCCAGTACTTC
CASSWSRGETQYF
>few|TRBV12-3/TRBV12-4|TRBJ1-5|.
TGTGCCAGCAGGGGACCCTCCTTGCAGCCCCAGCATTTT
CASRGPSLQPQHF
>once|TRBV28|TRBJ1-5|.
TGTGCCAGCAGGGCTAACAATTGGCCCCAGCATTTT
CASRANNWPQHF
>.|TRBV19|TRBJ1-5|.
TGTGCCAGTAGTGACCAGGGTTCTCAGCCCCAGCATTTT
CASSDQGSQPQHF
>.|TRBV6-6|TRBJ2-7|TRBD2
TGTGCCAGCAGTTACCAGCCTAGCGGGAGTGGGGGTGAGCAGTACTTC
CASSYQPSGSGGEQYF
>.|TRBV6-4|TRBJ1-4|.
TGTGCCAGCGGGGGAGGTGGCGGTAATGAAAAACTGTTTTTT
CASGGGGGNEKLFF
>.|TRBV5-1|TRBJ1-1|.
TGCGCCAGCAGCTTGGAAGGTCGTGAATCTGAAGCTTTCTTT
CASSLEGRESEAFF
>.|TRBV28|TRBJ2-5|.
TGTGCCAGCAGTTTAATCATGGGGTTAGGGCAAGAGACCCAGTACTTC
CASSLIMGLGQETQYF
>.|TRBV7-2|TRBJ1-1|TRBD1
TGTGCCAGCAGCTGGGGACAGGGTCAGATGAACACTGAAGCTTTCTTT
CASSWGQGQMNTEAFF
>.|TRBV30|TRBJ1-3|TRBD1
TGTGCCTGGACAGTAGGGACAGCTGGAAACACCATATATTTT
CAWTVGTAGNTIYF
>.|TRBV18|TRBJ1-1|.
TGTGCCAGCTCACCCGCAGGGAGTGCTGAAGCTTTCTTT
CASSPAGSAEAFF
>once|TRBV6-5|TRBJ1-2|.
TGTGCCAGCAGAGTGCCCTTATATGGCTACACCTTC
CASRVPLYGYTF
>once|TRBV3-1/TRBV3-2|TRBJ2-1|TRBD2
TGTGCCAGCAGCCAAGTGCTAGCGGGATTCGACAATGAGCAGTTCTTC
CASSQVLAGFDNEQFF
>.|TRBV5-6|TRBJ2-3|TRBD2
TGTGCCAGCAGCTTGGAAGGGAGGGCCGCAGATACGCAGTATTTT
CASSLEGRAADTQYF